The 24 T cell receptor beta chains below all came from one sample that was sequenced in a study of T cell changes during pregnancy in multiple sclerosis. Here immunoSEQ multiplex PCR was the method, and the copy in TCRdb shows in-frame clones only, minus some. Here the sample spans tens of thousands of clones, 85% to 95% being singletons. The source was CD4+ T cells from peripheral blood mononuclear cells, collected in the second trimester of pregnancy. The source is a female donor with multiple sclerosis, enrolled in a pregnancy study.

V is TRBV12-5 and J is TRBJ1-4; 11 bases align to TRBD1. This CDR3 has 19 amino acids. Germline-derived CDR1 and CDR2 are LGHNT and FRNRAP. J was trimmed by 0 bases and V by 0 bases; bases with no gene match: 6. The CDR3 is CASGLVRTGGTSTNEKLFF. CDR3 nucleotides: TGTGCTAGTGGTTTGGTTAGGACAGGGGGCACCTCAACTAATGAAAAACTGTTTTTT. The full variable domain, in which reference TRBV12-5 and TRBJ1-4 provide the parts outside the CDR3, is DARVTQTPRHKVTEMGQEVTMRCQPILGHNTVFWYRQTMMQGLELLAYFRNRAPLDDSGMPKDRFSAEMPDATLATLKIQPSEPRDSAVYFCASGLVRTGGTSTNEKLFFGSGTQLSVL.

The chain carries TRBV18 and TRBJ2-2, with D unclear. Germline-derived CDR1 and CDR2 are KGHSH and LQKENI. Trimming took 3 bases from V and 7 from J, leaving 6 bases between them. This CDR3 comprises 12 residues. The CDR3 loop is CASSPRRGELFF. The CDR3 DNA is TGTGCCAGCTCACCGCGGCGCGGGGAGCTGTTTTTT. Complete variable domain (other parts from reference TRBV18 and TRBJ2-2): NAGVMQNPRHLVRRRGQEARLRCSPMKGHSHVYWYRQLPEEGLKFMVYLQKENIIDESGMPKERFSAEFPKEGPSILRIQQVVRGDSAAYFCASSPRRGELFFGEGSRLTVL.

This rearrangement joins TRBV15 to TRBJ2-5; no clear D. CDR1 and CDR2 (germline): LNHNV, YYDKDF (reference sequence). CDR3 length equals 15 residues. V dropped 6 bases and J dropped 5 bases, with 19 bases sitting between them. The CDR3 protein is CATSRPGSRIETQYF. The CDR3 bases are TGTGCCACCAGTAGGCCCGGGTCTCGGATCGAGACCCAGTACTTC.

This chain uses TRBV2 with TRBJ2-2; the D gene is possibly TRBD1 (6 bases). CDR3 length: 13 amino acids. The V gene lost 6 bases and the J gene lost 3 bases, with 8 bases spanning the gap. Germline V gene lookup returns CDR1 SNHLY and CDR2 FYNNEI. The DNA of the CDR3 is TGTGCCAGCAGGCGACAGGACACCGGGGAGCTGTTTTTT. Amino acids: CASRRQDTGELFF.

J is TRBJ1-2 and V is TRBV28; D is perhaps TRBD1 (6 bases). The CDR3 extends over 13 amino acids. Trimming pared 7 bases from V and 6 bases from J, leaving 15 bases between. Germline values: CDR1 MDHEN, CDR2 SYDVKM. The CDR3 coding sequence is TGTGCCAGCACTCGCGGGGGCGAAAATGGCTACACCTTC. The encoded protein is CASTRGGENGYTF.

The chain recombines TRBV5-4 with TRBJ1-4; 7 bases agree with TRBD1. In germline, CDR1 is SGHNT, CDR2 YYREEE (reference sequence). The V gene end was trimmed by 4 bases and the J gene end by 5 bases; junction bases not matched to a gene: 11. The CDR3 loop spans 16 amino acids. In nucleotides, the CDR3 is TGTGCCAGCAGCGGGGGCCGGGACAGACAAAATGAAAAACTGTTTTTT. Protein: CASSGGRDRQNEKLFF.

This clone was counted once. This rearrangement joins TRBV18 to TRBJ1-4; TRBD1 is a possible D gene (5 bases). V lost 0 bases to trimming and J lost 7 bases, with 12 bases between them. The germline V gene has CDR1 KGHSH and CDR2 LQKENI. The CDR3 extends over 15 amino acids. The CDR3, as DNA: TGTGCCAGCTCACCACCGGAGGGGTTCGGTGAAAAACTGTTTTTT. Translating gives CASSPPEGFGEKLFF.

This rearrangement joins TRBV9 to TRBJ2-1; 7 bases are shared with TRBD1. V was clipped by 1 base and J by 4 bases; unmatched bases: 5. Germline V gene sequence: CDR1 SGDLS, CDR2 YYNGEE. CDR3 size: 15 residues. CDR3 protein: CASSVTGDRYNEQFF. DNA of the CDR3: TGTGCCAGCAGCGTAACAGGGGACCGGTACAATGAGCAGTTCTTC.

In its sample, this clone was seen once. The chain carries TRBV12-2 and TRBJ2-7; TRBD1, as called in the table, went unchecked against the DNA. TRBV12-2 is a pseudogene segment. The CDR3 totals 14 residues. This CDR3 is CASRFRDRAYEQYF. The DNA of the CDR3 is TGTGCAAGTCGCTTCCGGGACAGGGCCTACGAGCAGTACTTC.

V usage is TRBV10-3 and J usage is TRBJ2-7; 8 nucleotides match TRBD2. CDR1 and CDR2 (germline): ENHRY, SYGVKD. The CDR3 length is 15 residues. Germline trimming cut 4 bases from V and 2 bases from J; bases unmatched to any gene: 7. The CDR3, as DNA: TGTGCCATCAGTGGCACTAGCGGAAAAGCCTACGAGCAGTACTTC. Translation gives CAISGTSGKAYEQYF.

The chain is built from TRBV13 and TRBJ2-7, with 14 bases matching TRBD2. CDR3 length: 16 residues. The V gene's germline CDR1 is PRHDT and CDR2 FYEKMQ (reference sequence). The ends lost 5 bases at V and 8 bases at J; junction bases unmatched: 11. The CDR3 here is CASSQPTGTSGRKQYF. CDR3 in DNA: TGTGCCAGCAGCCAACCAACAGGGACTAGCGGGAGAAAGCAGTACTTC.

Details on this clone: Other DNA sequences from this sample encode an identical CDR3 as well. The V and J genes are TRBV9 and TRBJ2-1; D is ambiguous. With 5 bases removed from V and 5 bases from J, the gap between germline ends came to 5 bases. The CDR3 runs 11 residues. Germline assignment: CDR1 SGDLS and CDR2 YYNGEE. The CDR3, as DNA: TGTGCCAGCAGTTTAGACAATGAGCAGTTCTTC. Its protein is CASSLDNEQFF.

The CDR3 sequence: CASSPPWAGGLHSYNEQFF. Here the CDR3 DNA reads TGTGCCAGCAGCCCCCCCTGGGCGGGAGGCTTACACTCCTACAATGAGCAGTTCTTC. The genes are TRBV7-8 and TRBJ2-1, with 8 bases aligning to TRBD2. CDR3 length equals 19 residues. J gave up 0 bases and V 5 bases, and 15 bases lay outside the gene matches. Germline V gene lookup returns CDR1 SGHVS and CDR2 FQNEAQ.

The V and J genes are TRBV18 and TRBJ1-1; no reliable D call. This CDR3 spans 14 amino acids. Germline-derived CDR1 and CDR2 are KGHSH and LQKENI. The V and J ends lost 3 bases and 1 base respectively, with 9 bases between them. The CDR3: CASSPGLSNTEAFF. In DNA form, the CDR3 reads TGTGCCAGCTCACCCGGACTGTCGAACACTGAAGCTTTCTTT.

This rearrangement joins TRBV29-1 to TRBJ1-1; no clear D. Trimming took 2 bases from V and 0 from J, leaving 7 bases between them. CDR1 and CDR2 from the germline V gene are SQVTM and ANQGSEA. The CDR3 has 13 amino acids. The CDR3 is CSVESSMNTEAFF. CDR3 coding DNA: TGCAGCGTTGAATCTAGTATGAACACTGAAGCTTTCTTT. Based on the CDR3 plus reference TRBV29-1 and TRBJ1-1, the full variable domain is SAVISQKPSRDICQRGTSLTIQCQVDSQVTMMFWYRQQPGQSLTLIATANQGSEATYESGFVIDKFPISRPNLTFSTLTVSNMSPEDSSIYLCSVESSMNTEAFFGQGTRLTVV.

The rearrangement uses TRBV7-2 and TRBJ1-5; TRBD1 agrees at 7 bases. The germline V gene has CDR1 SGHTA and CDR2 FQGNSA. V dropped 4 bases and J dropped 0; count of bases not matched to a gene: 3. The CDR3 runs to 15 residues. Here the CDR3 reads CASSSDRASNQPQHF. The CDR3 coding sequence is TGTGCCAGCAGCTCAGACAGGGCTAGCAATCAGCCCCAGCATTTT. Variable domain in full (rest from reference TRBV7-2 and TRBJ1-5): GAGVSQSPSNKVTEKGKDVELRCDPISGHTALYWYRQSLGQGLEFLIYFQGNSAPDKSGLPSDRFSAERTGGSVSTLTIQRTQQEDSAVYLCASSSDRASNQPQHFGDGTRLSIL.

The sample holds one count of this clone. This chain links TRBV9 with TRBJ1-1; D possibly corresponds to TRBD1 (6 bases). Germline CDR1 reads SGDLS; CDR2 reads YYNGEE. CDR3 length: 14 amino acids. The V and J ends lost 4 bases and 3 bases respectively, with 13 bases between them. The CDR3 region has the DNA TGTGCCAGCAGCCCCCGGGGGGCCCACACTGAAGCTTTCTTT. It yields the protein CASSPRGAHTEAFF.

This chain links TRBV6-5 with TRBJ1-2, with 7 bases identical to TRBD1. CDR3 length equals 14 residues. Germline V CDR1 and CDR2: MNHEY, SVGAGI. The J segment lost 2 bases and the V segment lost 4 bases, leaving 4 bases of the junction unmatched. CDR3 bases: TGTGCCAGCAGTTCGGCAGGGGGAAACTATGGCTACACCTTC. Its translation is CASSSAGGNYGYTF.

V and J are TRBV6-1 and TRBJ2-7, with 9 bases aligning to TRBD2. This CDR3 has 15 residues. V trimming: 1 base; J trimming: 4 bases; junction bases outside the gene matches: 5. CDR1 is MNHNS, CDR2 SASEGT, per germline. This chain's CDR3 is CASSEGRGRVYEQYF. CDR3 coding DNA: TGTGCCAGCAGTGAAGGACGCGGGAGGGTATACGAGCAGTACTTC.

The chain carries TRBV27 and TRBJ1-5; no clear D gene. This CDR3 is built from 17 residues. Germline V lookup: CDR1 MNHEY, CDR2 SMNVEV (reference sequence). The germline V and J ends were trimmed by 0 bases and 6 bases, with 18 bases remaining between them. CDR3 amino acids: CASSLSGSGVEGQPQHF. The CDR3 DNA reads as TGTGCCAGCAGTTTATCAGGGAGTGGGGTTGAGGGTCAGCCCCAGCATTTT.

The CDR3 spells CASSLPAGINYGYTF. CDR3 nucleotides: TGTGCCAGCAGTTTGCCGGCAGGTATTAACTATGGCTACACCTTC. The chain couples TRBV28 to TRBJ1-2; D gene ambiguous. The germline V gene encodes CDR1 MDHEN and CDR2 SYDVKM. This CDR3 is built from 15 residues. The V gene lost 3 bases and the J gene lost 1 base, with 12 bases spanning the gap.

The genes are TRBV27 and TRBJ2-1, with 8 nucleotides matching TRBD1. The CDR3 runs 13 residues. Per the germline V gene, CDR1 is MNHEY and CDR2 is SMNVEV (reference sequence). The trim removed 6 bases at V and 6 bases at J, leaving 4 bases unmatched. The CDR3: CASRKDRVNEQFF. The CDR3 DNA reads TGTGCCAGCAGAAAGGACAGGGTCAATGAGCAGTTCTTC.

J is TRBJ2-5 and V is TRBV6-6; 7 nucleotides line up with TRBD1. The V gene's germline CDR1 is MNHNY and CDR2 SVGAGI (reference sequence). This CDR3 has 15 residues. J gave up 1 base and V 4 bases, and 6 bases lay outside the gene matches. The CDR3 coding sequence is TGTGCCAGCAGTTCCCGGGACAGCACCCAAGAGACCCAGTACTTC. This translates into CASSSRDSTQETQYF.

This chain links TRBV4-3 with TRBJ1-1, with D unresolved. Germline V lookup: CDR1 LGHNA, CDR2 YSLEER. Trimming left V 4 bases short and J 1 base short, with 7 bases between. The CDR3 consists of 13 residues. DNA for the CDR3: TGCGCCAGCAGCCTTCGGTCGAACACTGAAGCTTTCTTT. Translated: CASSLRSNTEAFF.